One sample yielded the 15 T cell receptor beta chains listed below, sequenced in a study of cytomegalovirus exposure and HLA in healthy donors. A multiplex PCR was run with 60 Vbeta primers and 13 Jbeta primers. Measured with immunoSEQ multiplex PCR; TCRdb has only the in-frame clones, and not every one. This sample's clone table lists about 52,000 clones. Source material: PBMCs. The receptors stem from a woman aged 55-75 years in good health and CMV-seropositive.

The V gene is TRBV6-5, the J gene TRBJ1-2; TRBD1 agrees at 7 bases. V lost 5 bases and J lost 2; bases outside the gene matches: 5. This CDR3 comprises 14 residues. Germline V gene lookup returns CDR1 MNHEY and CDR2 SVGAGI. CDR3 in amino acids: CASSRTGLNYGYTF. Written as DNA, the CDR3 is TGTGCCAGCAGTAGGACAGGCTTGAACTATGGCTACACCTTC.

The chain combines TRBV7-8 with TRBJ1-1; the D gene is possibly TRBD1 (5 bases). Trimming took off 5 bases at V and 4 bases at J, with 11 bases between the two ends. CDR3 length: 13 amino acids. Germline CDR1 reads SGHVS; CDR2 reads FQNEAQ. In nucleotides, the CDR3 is TGTGCCAGCAGCCTCAGGGAACGCACTGAAGCTTTCTTT. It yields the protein CASSLRERTEAFF.

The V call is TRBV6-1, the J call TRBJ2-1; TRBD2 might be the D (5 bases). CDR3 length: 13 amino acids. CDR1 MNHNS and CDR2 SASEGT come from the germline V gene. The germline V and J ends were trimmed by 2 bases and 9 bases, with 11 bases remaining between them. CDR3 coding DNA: TGTGCCAGCAGTGAAAGGAGGTGGGGTGAGCAGTTCTTC. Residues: CASSERRWGEQFF.

CDR3 coding DNA: TGTGCCAGCAGCTTAGCCGGCGGGGGGGTTTACGAGCAGTACTTC. Its protein product is CASSLAGGGVYEQYF. V is TRBV13 and J is TRBJ2-7; 9 bases match TRBD2. The CDR3 totals 15 residues. Losses at the gene ends were 1 base for V and 4 bases for J; bases not matched to a gene: 5. Germline lookup yields CDR1 PRHDT and CDR2 FYEKMQ (reference sequence).

CDR3 region: CASSLGWGSGYHYEQYF. The CDR3 DNA reads TGTGCCAGCAGCTTAGGCTGGGGTAGCGGGTACCACTACGAGCAGTACTTC. The J gene is TRBJ2-7, the V gene TRBV11-1; 7 bases agree with TRBD2. The CDR3 runs to 17 residues. V shed 1 base and J 3 bases; nucleotides not matched to a gene: 12. Germline CDR1 is SGHAT and CDR2 is FQDESV (reference sequence).

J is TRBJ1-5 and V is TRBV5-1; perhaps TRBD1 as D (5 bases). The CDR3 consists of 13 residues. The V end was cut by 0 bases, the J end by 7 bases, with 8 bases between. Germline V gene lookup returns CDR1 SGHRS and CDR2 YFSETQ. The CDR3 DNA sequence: TGCGCCAGCAGCTTGGCGGAGGGGCAGCCCCAGCATTTT. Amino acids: CASSLAEGQPQHF.

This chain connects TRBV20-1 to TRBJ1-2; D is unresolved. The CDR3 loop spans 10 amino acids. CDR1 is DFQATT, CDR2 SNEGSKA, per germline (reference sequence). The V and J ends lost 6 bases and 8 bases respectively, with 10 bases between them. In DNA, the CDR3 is TGCAGTGCCTGGACGGGGGGCTACACCTTC. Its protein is CSAWTGGYTF.

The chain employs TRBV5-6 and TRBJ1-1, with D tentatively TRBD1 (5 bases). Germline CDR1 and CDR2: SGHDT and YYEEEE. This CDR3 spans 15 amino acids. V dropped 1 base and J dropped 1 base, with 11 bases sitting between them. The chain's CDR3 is CASSLRQGSNTEAFF. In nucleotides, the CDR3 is TGTGCCAGCAGCTTGAGGCAGGGATCGAACACTGAAGCTTTCTTT.

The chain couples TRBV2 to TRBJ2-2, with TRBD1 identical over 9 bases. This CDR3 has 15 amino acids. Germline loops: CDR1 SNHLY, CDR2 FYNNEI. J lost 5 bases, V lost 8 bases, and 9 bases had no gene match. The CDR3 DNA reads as TGTGCCAGCGTCCGGGACAGGGAAATAACCGGGGAGCTGTTTTTT. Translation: CASVRDREITGELFF.

The CDR3 nucleotides are TGTGCCAGCAGTAGAGGGACAGGAAACACTGAAGCTTTCTTT. Translated: CASSRGTGNTEAFF. V and J are TRBV6-5 and TRBJ1-1; 8 bases agree with TRBD1. The CDR3 length is 14 residues. Germline assignment: CDR1 MNHEY and CDR2 SVGAGI. Trimming cost V 5 bases and J 2 bases; bases outside gene matches: 4.

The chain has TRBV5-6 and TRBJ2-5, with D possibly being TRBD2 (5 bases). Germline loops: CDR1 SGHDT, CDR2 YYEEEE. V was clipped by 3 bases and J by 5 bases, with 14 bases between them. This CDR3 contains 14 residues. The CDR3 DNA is TGTGCCAGCAGCTCAGCCGGGGAGTTTGAGACCCAGTACTTC. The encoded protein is CASSSAGEFETQYF.

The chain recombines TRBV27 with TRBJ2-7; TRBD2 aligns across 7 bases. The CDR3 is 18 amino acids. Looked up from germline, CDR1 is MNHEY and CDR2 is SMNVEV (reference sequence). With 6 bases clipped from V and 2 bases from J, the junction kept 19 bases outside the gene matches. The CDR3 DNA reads TGTGCCAGCAGCCTAGTTGGGACTGGGAGGGACGAAACCTACGAGCAGTACTTC. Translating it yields CASSLVGTGRDETYEQYF.

DNA for the CDR3: TGCGCCAGCAGCCCATACAGGGAAGCTAACTATGGCTACACCTTC. Translation: CASSPYREANYGYTF. The chain combines TRBV4-1 with TRBJ1-2, with a tentative D call TRBD1 (6 bases). Looked up from germline, CDR1 is MGHRA and CDR2 is YSYEKL. The V and J ends lost 4 bases and 0 bases respectively, with 12 bases between them. CDR3 length: 15 amino acids.

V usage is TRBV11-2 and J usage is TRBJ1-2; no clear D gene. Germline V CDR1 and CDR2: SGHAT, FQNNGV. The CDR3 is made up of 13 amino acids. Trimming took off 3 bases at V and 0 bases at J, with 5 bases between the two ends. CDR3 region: CASSLAPNYGYTF. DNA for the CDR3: TGTGCCAGCAGCTTGGCACCTAACTATGGCTACACCTTC. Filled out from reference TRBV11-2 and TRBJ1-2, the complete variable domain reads EAGVAQSPRYKIIEKRQSVAFWCNPISGHATLYWYQQILGQGPKLLIQFQNNGVVDDSQLPKDRFSAERLKGVDSTLKIQPAKLEDSAVYLCASSLAPNYGYTFGSGTRLTVV.

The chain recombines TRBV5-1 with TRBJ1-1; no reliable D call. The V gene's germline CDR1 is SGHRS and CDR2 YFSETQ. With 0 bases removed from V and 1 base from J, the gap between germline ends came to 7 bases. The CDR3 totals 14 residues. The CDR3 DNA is TGCGCCAGCAGCTTGGGCGTTTCGAACACTGAAGCTTTCTTT. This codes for CASSLGVSNTEAFF.